Each of the 3 T cell receptor beta chains below was sequenced from the same sample in a study of CD8 T cells in ankylosing spondylitis (dated by TCRdb to 2015 to 2018). Which antigens these TCRs recognize remains unknown. Study-wide conclusions, independent of this receptor: Blood from ankylosing spondylitis patients appeared to be characterized by a TCR beta motif made up of 8 or 9 highly homologous amino acid variants.

Libraries came from 5' RACE. Instrument on record: Illumina HiSeq 2500. TCRdb passed the public sequencing reads through fastp at Q25 and MiXCR, retaining productive beta sequences. Every entry covers one CDR3 protein and lists the most common genes and DNA from its rows. For this sample the table gives approximately 400,000 distinct CDR3 sequences, of which 17% were detected only once. The ten biggest clones cover over 1% of the sample. Specimen: blood, either unsorted or a sorted T cell fraction (not recorded which). These receptors came from a male donor with ankylosing spondylitis.

The chain links TRBV28 to TRBJ2-5, with TRBD2 matching 9 bases. Per the germline V gene, CDR1 is MDHEN and CDR2 is SYDVKM. This CDR3 contains 16 residues. J gave up 2 bases and V 6 bases, and 10 bases lay outside the gene matches. CDR3 sequence reads: CASRAPASGNQETQYF. CDR3 DNA sequence: TGTGCCAGCAGAGCGCCGGCTAGCGGGAATCAAGAGACCCAGTACTTC.

This clonotype was seen a few times. The chain links TRBV18 to TRBJ2-1, with TRBD2 identical over 11 bases. J lost 9 bases, V lost 3 bases, and 10 bases had no gene match. The CDR3 contains 16 residues. Germline V gives CDR1 KGHSH, CDR2 LQKENI. The CDR3 loop reads CASSPMTSGMTSEQFF. CDR3 sequence (DNA): TGTGCCAGCTCACCGATGACTAGCGGGATGACTAGTGAGCAGTTCTTC.

The chain combines TRBV5-1 with TRBJ1-3; D might be TRBD1 (5 bases). CDR1 is SGHRS, CDR2 YFSETQ, per germline. V lost 3 bases, J lost 1 base, and 11 bases lay in between. The CDR3 consists of 15 residues. The CDR3 here is CASSSYQGSGNTIYF. CDR3 nucleotides: TGCGCCAGCAGCTCTTACCAGGGATCTGGAAACACCATATATTTT.